This record covers a single T cell receptor (beta chain). Germline V gives CDR1 MDHEN, CDR2 SYDVKM. J gave up 3 bases and V 6 bases, and 10 bases lay outside the gene matches. The CDR3 is made up of 16 amino acids. Clones were sequenced by immunoSEQ multiplex PCR, and TCRdb holds only the in-frame ones, with some missing. The data show 2 million to 3 million clones, approximately 93% seen once. This record comes from a study of shared clonotypes between healthy human individuals. The V and J genes are TRBV28 and TRBJ2-2, with 7 bases identical to TRBD1. The sequenced sample consisted of naive CD4+ T cells from PBMCs. Sample subset: CD45RA+ positively selected. This sequence was found in a man younger than 35 in good health. Some clones in this sample may be carry-over from other donors' samples. The CDR3 bases are TGTGCCAGCAGGCGACAGGGCGGTTGGTACACCGGGGAGCTGTTTTTT. This gives the protein CASRRQGGWYTGELFF.